Each of the 10 T cell receptor beta chains below was sequenced from the same sample in a study of T cell responses to AZD1222 COVID-19 vaccine. Sequenced by immunoSEQ multiplex PCR; TCRdb stores in-frame clones only, minus some. The sample has fewer than 200,000 clones, around 90% seen once. The material was peripheral blood, obtained 28 days after the second AZD1222 dose. These receptors originate from an adult who received the AZD1222 COVID-19 vaccine.

A single count supports this clone. This sequence joins TRBV27 and TRBJ2-5, with TRBD1 matching 7 bases. The CDR3 contains 16 residues. V shed 1 base and J 1 base; nucleotides not matched to a gene: 6. The germline V gene has CDR1 MNHEY and CDR2 SMNVEV (reference sequence). The CDR3 DNA sequence: TGTGCCAGCAGTTTATTGCCAGGGGGAGTCCAAGAGACCCAGTACTTC. This encodes CASSLLPGGVQETQYF.

This chain links TRBV7-2 with TRBJ1-3; D unresolved. CDR1 and CDR2 (germline): SGHTA, FQGNSA. V lost 2 bases and J 4 bases, leaving 6 bases between the germline ends. CDR3 size: 13 residues. The CDR3 loop is CASSLMVGNTIYF. DNA of the CDR3: TGTGCCAGCAGCTTAATGGTGGGAAACACCATATATTTT.

The chain uses TRBV9 and TRBJ1-6; weak D call: TRBD1 (6 bases). CDR1 is SGDLS and CDR2 is YYNGEE in the germline V gene. Deletions cut 4 bases from V and 7 bases from J, with 15 bases between. The CDR3 has 15 residues. The CDR3 reads CASSIRTGGNSPLHF. In nucleotides, the CDR3 is TGTGCCAGCAGCATCCGGACGGGGGGCAATTCACCCCTCCACTTT.

The chain couples TRBV3-1 (or the pseudogene TRBV3-2) to TRBJ1-6; D is possibly TRBD1 (5 bases). In germline, CDR1 is LGHDT, CDR2 YNNKEL (reference sequence). The CDR3 length is 13 residues. Between the trimmed V and J ends, which lost 1 base and 9 bases, there was a span of 7 bases. The DNA for the CDR3 is TGTGCCAGCAGCCAAGTTCAGGGTTCACCCCTCCACTTT. It encodes CASSQVQGSPLHF.

The rearrangement joins TRBV3-1 (or the pseudogene TRBV3-2) to TRBJ1-1; D remains ambiguous. CDR1 LGHDT and CDR2 YNNKEL come from the germline V gene (reference sequence). V dropped 1 base and J dropped 3 bases, with 9 bases sitting between them. The CDR3 loop spans 14 amino acids. The CDR3 nucleotides read TGTGCCAGCAGCCAAGGGGTCCAGGACACTGAAGCTTTCTTT. Residues: CASSQGVQDTEAFF.

The rearrangement uses TRBV6-6 and TRBJ2-2; no reliable D call. V lost 0 bases to trimming and J lost 1 base, with 3 bases between them. The CDR3 length is 14 residues. In germline, CDR1 is MNHNY, CDR2 SVGAGI (reference sequence). CDR3 residues: CASSYSGNTGELFF. The CDR3 coding sequence is TGTGCCAGCAGTTACTCCGGGAACACCGGGGAGCTGTTTTTT.

The sample holds a few counts of this clone. The chain uses TRBV30 and TRBJ1-4, with a possible D match to TRBD1 (6 bases). From germline, CDR1 is GTSNPN and CDR2 SVGIG (reference sequence). CDR3 length equals 13 residues. The V gene lost 2 bases and the J gene lost 8 bases, with 12 bases spanning the gap. CDR3 residues: CAWSWGGQEKLFF. DNA for the CDR3: TGTGCCTGGAGTTGGGGGGGGCAGGAAAAACTGTTTTTT.

V is TRBV3-1 (or the pseudogene TRBV3-2) and J is TRBJ1-1; 7 nucleotides align to TRBD1. This CDR3 spans 14 amino acids. The germline V gene encodes CDR1 LGHDT and CDR2 YNNKEL (reference sequence). With 4 bases clipped from V and 4 bases from J, the junction kept 6 bases outside the gene matches. As DNA, the CDR3 is TGTGCCAGCAGCCGAGACAGGGTCGGCACTGAAGCTTTCTTT. Protein product: CASSRDRVGTEAFF.

This chain uses TRBV6-4 with TRBJ2-5; D is uncertain. V was clipped by 6 bases and J by 2 bases, with 10 bases between them. CDR3 length: 13 amino acids. Germline V gene sequence: CDR1 MRHNA, CDR2 SNTAGT. DNA of the CDR3: TGTGCCAGCAGCGAACGGGTGCAAGAGACCCAGTACTTC. Residues: CASSERVQETQYF.

CDR3 nucleotides: TGTGCCAGCAGCCATGGTAGGGCCGGGACTTTTTTACCCCTCCACTTT. Its protein product is CASSHGRAGTFLPLHF. This rearrangement joins TRBV3-1 (or the pseudogene TRBV3-2) to TRBJ1-6; TRBD1 might be the D (5 bases). This CDR3 has 16 amino acids. Trimming shortened V by 3 bases and J by 12 bases, and 21 bases separated the two germline ends. Germline V gives CDR1 LGHDT, CDR2 YNNKEL (reference sequence).